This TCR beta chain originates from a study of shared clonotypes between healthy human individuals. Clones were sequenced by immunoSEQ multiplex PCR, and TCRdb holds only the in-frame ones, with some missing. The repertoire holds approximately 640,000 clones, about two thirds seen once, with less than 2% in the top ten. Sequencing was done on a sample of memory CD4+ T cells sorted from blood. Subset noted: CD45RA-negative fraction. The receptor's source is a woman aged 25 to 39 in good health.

The CDR3 region is CASGGLGYGYTF. CDR3 bases: TGTGCCAGCGGGGGATTAGGCTATGGCTACACCTTC. This chain joins TRBV6-5 and TRBJ1-2; D is possibly TRBD1 (5 bases). Germline V gene sequence: CDR1 MNHEY, CDR2 SVGAGI. CDR3 size: 12 residues. Trimming pared 8 bases from V and 4 bases from J, leaving 11 bases between.